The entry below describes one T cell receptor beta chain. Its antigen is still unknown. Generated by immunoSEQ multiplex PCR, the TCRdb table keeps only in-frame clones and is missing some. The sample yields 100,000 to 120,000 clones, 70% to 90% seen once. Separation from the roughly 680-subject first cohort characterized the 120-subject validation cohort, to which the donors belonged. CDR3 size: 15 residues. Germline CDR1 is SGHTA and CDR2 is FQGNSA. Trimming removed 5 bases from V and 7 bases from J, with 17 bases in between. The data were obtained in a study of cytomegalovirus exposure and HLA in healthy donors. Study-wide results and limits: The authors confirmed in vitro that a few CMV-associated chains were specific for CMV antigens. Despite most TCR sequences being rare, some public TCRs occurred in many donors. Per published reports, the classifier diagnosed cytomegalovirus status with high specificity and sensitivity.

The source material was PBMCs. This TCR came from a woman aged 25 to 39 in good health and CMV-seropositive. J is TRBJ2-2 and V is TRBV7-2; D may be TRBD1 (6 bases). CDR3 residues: CASSIDRQWGGELFF. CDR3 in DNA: TGTGCCAGCAGCATAGACAGGCAATGGGGCGGGGAGCTGTTTTTT.